The clone carrying this TCR beta chain came up a few times. Antigen unknown. A much larger clone lies a single base off, so this may be a read error. This sample was included in a study of identical twins. Study observations and caveats: Twin sharing of out-of-frame TCR alpha was underestimated by models in monozygotic pairs. Excess low generation probability was seen in twin-shared out-of-frame alpha sequences. Zero-insertion results could be subject to partial confounding by invariant MAIT and iNKT cells. Memory repertoires lacked the insertion deficit that abundant cord blood beta clonotypes showed.

CDR1 and CDR2 from the germline V gene are LNHNV and YYDKDF (reference sequence). The V end was cut by 3 bases, the J end by 1 base, with 0 bases between. There are 11 residues in the CDR3. From the 5' RACE reads, TCRdb called clonotypes with MiXCR, one entry per CDR3 protein. Altogether a few hundred thousand distinct CDR3 sequences are present, about a fifth being singletons, with the ten largest covering roughly 12%. The sequenced material came from naive T cells sorted from blood. The V gene is TRBV15, the J gene TRBJ2-5; D is undetermined. The clonotype originates from a man in his forties or fifties in good health. The CDR3 spells CATSSQETQYF. CDR3 DNA sequence: TGTGCCACCAGCAGCCAAGAGACCCAGTACTTC.